This T cell receptor (beta chain) was sequenced in a study of T cell changes during pregnancy in multiple sclerosis. The CDR3 is made up of 15 amino acids. Between the trimmed V and J ends, which lost 7 bases and 0 bases, there was a span of 13 bases. Germline-derived CDR1 and CDR2 are MNHEY and SVGAGI. Sequenced by immunoSEQ multiplex PCR; TCRdb stores in-frame clones only, minus some. Seen here are tens of thousands of clones, about 90% observed once, and the top ten hold roughly 1.4%. The source is a female donor with multiple sclerosis, enrolled in a pregnancy study. This sequence joins TRBV6-5 and TRBJ1-5, with D uncertain. This sample comprised peripheral blood, obtained before pregnancy. CDR3 sequence (DNA): TGTGCCAGCAAGCCCTTAGTTTATAGCAATCAGCCCCAGCATTTT. This sequence encodes CASKPLVYSNQPQHF.